This paragraph reports one T cell receptor (beta chain). The antigen is unknown. This entry belongs to a study of T cell responses to AZD1222 COVID-19 vaccine. Study-wide points: Repertoires were obtained solely post-peak T cell response.

The method was immunoSEQ multiplex PCR; TCRdb's version includes in-frame clones alone and lacks a portion of them. Among 160,000 or so clones listed, around 90% were seen once. Germline V CDR1 and CDR2: MNHEY, SVGAGI. The length of the CDR3 is 13 residues. The V and J ends lost 7 bases and 4 bases respectively, with 13 bases between them. The chain joins TRBV6-5 to TRBJ1-1; maybe TRBD1 (6 bases). This clonotype was obtained from an adult who received the MenACWY meningococcal vaccine as a control. The source material was peripheral blood, sampled 28 days after the second dose of the MenACWY control vaccine. CDR3 DNA sequence: TGTGCCAGCAAACGGGGGCTCGGCACTGAAGCTTTCTTT. This sequence encodes CASKRGLGTEAFF.